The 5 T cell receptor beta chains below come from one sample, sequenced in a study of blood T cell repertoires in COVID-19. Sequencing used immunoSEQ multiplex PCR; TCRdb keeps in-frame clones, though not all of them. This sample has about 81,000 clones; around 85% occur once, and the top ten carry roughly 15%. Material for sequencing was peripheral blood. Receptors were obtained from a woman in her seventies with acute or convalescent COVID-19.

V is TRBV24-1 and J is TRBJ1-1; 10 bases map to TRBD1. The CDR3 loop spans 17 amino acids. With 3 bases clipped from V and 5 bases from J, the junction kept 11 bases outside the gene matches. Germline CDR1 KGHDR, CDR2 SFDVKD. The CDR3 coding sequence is TGTGCCACCAGTGATGGTCCGGCGATGGGACAGGGGACTGAAGCTTTCTTT. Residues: CATSDGPAMGQGTEAFF.

CDR3 protein: CASSLAGGYSGELFF. Written as DNA, the CDR3 is TGTGCCAGCAGCTTGGCAGGGGGATACTCCGGGGAGCTGTTTTTT. The chain employs TRBV5-8 and TRBJ2-2, with TRBD1 identical over 7 bases. Looked up from germline, CDR1 is SGHTS and CDR2 is YDEGEE. The CDR3 is made up of 15 amino acids. V was pared by 0 bases and J by 6 bases, with 5 bases of the junction left unmatched.

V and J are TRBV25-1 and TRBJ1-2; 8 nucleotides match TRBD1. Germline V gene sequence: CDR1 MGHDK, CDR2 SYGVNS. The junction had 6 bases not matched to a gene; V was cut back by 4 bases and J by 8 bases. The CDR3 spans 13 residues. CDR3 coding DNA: TGTGCCAGCAGTGGACAGGGGCGGTTCGGCTACACCTTC. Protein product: CASSGQGRFGYTF.

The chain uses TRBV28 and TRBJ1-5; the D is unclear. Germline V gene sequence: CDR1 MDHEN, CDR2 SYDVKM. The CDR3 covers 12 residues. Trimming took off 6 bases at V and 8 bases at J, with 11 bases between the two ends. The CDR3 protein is CASRSAGEPQHF. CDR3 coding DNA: TGTGCCAGCAGATCGGCCGGGGAGCCCCAGCATTTT. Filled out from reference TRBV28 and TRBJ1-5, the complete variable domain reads DVKVTQSSRYLVKRTGEKVFLECVQDMDHENMFWYRQDPGLGLRLIYFSYDVKMKEKGDIPEGYSVSREKKERFSLILESASTNQTSMYLCASRSAGEPQHFGDGTRLSIL.

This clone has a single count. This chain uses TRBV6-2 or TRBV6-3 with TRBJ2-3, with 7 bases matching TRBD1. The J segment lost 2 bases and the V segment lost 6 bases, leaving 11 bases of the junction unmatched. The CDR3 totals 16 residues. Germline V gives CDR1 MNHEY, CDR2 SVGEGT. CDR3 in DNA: TGTGCCAGCAGCTTTCGACAGGGATCCTACACAGATACGCAGTATTTT. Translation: CASSFRQGSYTDTQYF.